The entry below gives a single TCR beta chain sequence along with its context. Its antigen is unknown. This entry is derived from a study of shared clonotypes between healthy human individuals. Replicate sorted-subset PCRs were loaded with roughly 190 ng DNA, about 28,000 T cell genomes. Data came from immunoSEQ multiplex PCR; TCRdb stores just in-frame clones and leaves some out. The repertoire holds roughly 400,000 clones, with about 97% as singletons. Findings and limits, study-wide: Exclusively blood specimens were collected; tissue repertoires likely differ. Generation probability values for non-shared clonotypes were lower than those for clonotypes shared by all four donors.

Donors were healthy HIV-negative adults without recently reported acute infections or vaccinations. The TCR originated in a man aged 30-40 years in good health. Sequenced sample: memory CD8+ T cells sorted from blood. The sample's subset: CD45RO+ cells pooled with CCR7-negative TemRA cells.

CDR3 protein: CSARNHEQYF. In DNA form, the CDR3 reads TGCAGTGCTAGAAACCACGAGCAGTACTTC. The V gene is TRBV20-1, the J gene TRBJ2-7; D remains ambiguous. Trimming cost V 2 bases and J 5 bases, with 4 bases left between them. Germline CDR1 and CDR2: DFQATT and SNEGSKA (reference sequence). The CDR3 extends over 10 amino acids.